The 21 T cell receptor beta chains below all came from one sample that was sequenced in a study of cytomegalovirus exposure and HLA in healthy donors. A multiplex PCR was run with 60 Vbeta primers and 13 Jbeta primers. Data came from immunoSEQ multiplex PCR; TCRdb stores just in-frame clones and leaves some out. The table includes about 190,000 clones, about 88% detected once. Sequencing used PBMCs. Receptors were obtained from a woman aged 25 to 45 in good health and CMV-seronegative.

The V and J genes are TRBV19 and TRBJ2-1; 10 bases are shared with TRBD2. Germline loops: CDR1 LNHDA, CDR2 SQIVND (reference sequence). Trimming cost V 6 bases and J 5 bases; bases outside gene matches: 13. The CDR3 sequence is 17 residues long. This chain's CDR3 is CASSQRPGTSANNEQFF. CDR3 bases: TGTGCCAGTAGCCAAAGGCCCGGGACTAGCGCCAACAATGAGCAGTTCTTC.

The chain is built from TRBV7-9 and TRBJ2-5; D is perhaps TRBD1 (5 bases). Judging by the DNA end, TRBJ2-7 fits better; the J call may be wrong. There are 15 residues in the CDR3. The germline CDR1 and CDR2 sequences are SEHNR and FQNEAQ (reference sequence). CDR3 sequence (DNA): TGTGCCAGCAGCTTAGGGACAATAGACCCCTACGAGCAGTACTTC. It encodes CASSLGTIDPYEQYF.

This clone was detected only once. The chain uses TRBV10-1 and TRBJ2-7; D is perhaps TRBD1 (6 bases). This CDR3 is built from 13 residues. Germline-derived CDR1 and CDR2 are WNHNN and SYGVQD (reference sequence). V lost 6 bases and J lost 0, with 9 bases in between. This CDR3 is CASSQDSSYEQYF. The CDR3 nucleotides read TGCGCCAGCAGCCAGGACAGCTCCTACGAGCAGTACTTC.

CDR3 sequence: CSVEVRGLQDTQYF. CDR3 bases: TGCAGCGTTGAAGTCAGGGGGTTGCAAGATACGCAGTATTTT. The chain uses TRBV29-1 and TRBJ2-3; TRBD1 matches 7 bases. J lost 5 bases, V lost 1 base, and 6 bases had no gene match. This CDR3 region has 14 residues. Germline CDR1 and CDR2: SQVTM and ANQGSEA.

The V and J genes are TRBV27 and TRBJ2-7, with 11 bases lining up with TRBD2. This CDR3 is 13 amino acids long. The ends lost 6 bases at V and 4 bases at J; junction bases unmatched: 2. The germline CDR1 and CDR2 sequences are MNHEY and SMNVEV (reference sequence). The CDR3: CASSVAGGYEQYF. CDR3 bases: TGTGCCAGCAGCGTAGCGGGAGGGTACGAGCAGTACTTC.

V usage is TRBV6-5 and J usage is TRBJ1-3; D gene uncertain. V lost 6 bases to trimming and J lost 3 bases, with 9 bases between them. The germline gives CDR1 MNHEY, CDR2 SVGAGI. The CDR3 is made up of 13 amino acids. The CDR3 loop is CASREQNGNTIYF. Here the CDR3 DNA reads TGTGCCAGCAGGGAACAGAATGGAAACACCATATATTTT.

This chain links TRBV4-1 with TRBJ2-1, with D perhaps TRBD1 (5 bases). Germline CDR1 and CDR2: MGHRA and YSYEKL. The CDR3 length is 16 residues. Trimming stripped 3 bases from V and 0 bases from J, with 12 bases between. The CDR3 is CASSQGPTNSYNEQFF. CDR3 bases: TGCGCCAGCAGCCAGGGGCCCACCAACTCCTACAATGAGCAGTTCTTC.

A word on this clone: At the DNA level, this CDR3 is encoded by other sequences in the same sample as well. The chain links TRBV5-1 to TRBJ2-5; tentative D call: TRBD1 (6 bases). Germline values: CDR1 SGHRS, CDR2 YFSETQ. The CDR3 runs to 14 residues. Trimming pared 0 bases from V and 5 bases from J, leaving 11 bases between. The CDR3 sequence is CASSLVAGAETQYF. As DNA, the CDR3 is TGCGCCAGCAGCTTGGTGGCAGGGGCCGAGACCCAGTACTTC.

This clone was counted once. V and J are TRBV9 and TRBJ2-1, with 9 bases identical to TRBD2. The CDR3 is 20 residues long. V gave up 4 bases and J gave up 3 bases; unmatched junction bases: 20. Germline CDR1 is SGDLS and CDR2 is YYNGEE. The CDR3 sequence is CASSSFRTQWGRGGYNEQFF. CDR3 coding DNA: TGTGCCAGCAGCTCCTTCCGGACCCAGTGGGGGCGGGGGGGCTACAATGAGCAGTTCTTC.

The chain employs TRBV7-8 and TRBJ2-5; possible D gene TRBD1, 5 bases. Gene TRBJ2-7 matches the end of the DNA better, so the J call may be wrong. CDR3 length: 17 amino acids. Germline assignment: CDR1 SGHVS and CDR2 FQNEAQ. In nucleotides, the CDR3 is TGTGCCAGCAGCTTAGTAGCCAGGGCAGGTTCTACCTACGAGCAGTACTTC. It translates to CASSLVARAGSTYEQYF.

This chain connects TRBV5-6 to TRBJ2-7; 12 bases agree with TRBD2. The CDR3 loop spans 15 amino acids. V dropped 1 base and J dropped 3; count of bases not matched to a gene: 2. Germline V gene sequence: CDR1 SGHDT, CDR2 YYEEEE. CDR3 sequence: CASSLLTSGGYEQYF. The DNA for the CDR3 is TGTGCCAGCAGCTTGCTGACTAGCGGGGGCTACGAGCAGTACTTC. Full variable domain (remainder filled in from reference TRBV5-6 and TRBJ2-7): DAGVTQSPTHLIKTRGQQVTLRCSPKSGHDTVSWYQQALGQGPQFIFQYYEEEERQRGNFPDRFSGHQFPNYSSELNVNALLLGDSALYLCASSLLTSGGYEQYFGPGTRLTVT.

The rearrangement uses TRBV19 and TRBJ1-2, with 10 bases identical to TRBD1. The germline gives CDR1 LNHDA, CDR2 SQIVND (reference sequence). The CDR3 sequence is 15 residues long. Unmatched junction bases numbered 11, after V lost 5 bases and J lost 8 bases. This CDR3 is CASSPHGQGDWGYTF. As DNA, the CDR3 is TGTGCCAGTAGTCCTCACGGACAGGGGGACTGGGGCTACACCTTC.

The chain links TRBV15 to TRBJ2-2; unclear D gene. Trimming stripped 0 bases from V and 6 bases from J, with 8 bases between. The CDR3 runs 14 residues. Per germline, CDR1 LNHNV and CDR2 YYDKDF (reference sequence). The CDR3 DNA sequence: TGTGCCACCAGCAGAGATAGAGCCGCCGGGGAGCTGTTTTTT. This sequence encodes CATSRDRAAGELFF. Combining the CDR3 with reference TRBV15 and TRBJ2-2 gives the whole variable domain DAMVIQNPRYQVTQFGKPVTLSCSQTLNHNVMYWYQQKSSQAPKLLFHYYDKDFNNEADTPDNFQSRRPNTSFCFLDIRSPGLGDTAMYLCATSRDRAAGELFFGEGSRLTVL.

The chain uses TRBV7-9 and TRBJ2-7; 7 nucleotides align to TRBD2. J lost 3 bases, V lost 3 bases, and 8 bases had no gene match. The CDR3 covers 15 residues. Germline V gene data show CDR1 as SEHNR and CDR2 as FQNEAQ (reference sequence). The CDR3 sequence: CASSFSRREFYEQYF. As DNA, the CDR3 is TGTGCCAGCAGCTTCTCGCGGCGGGAGTTCTACGAGCAGTACTTC. Variable domain in full (rest from reference TRBV7-9 and TRBJ2-7): DTGVSQNPRHKITKRGQNVTFRCDPISEHNRLYWYRQTLGQGPEFLTYFQNEAQLEKSRLLSDRFSAERPKGSFSTLEIQRTEQGDSAMYLCASSFSRREFYEQYFGPGTRLTVT.

This clone was found a few times. The V gene is TRBV5-6, the J gene TRBJ2-5; 7 nucleotides match TRBD2. Germline V lookup: CDR1 SGHDT, CDR2 YYEEEE. V shed 3 bases, J shed 4 bases, and the junction held 6 bases outside the gene matches. CDR3 size: 14 residues. CDR3 DNA: TGTGCCAGCAGCTGGGGGGGGGAAGGAGAGACCCAGTACTTC. It encodes CASSWGGEGETQYF.

This clone came up a few times. The CDR3 nucleotides read TGTGCCAGCAGCAAACACTCCTACAATGAGCAGTTCTTC. This sequence encodes CASSKHSYNEQFF. The chain joins TRBV28 to TRBJ2-1; unclear D gene. The CDR3 is 13 amino acids. Germline V lookup: CDR1 MDHEN, CDR2 SYDVKM. The ends were cut back, 6 bases at V and 0 bases at J, with 6 bases in the middle.

This sequence joins TRBV29-1 and TRBJ1-1; D gene uncertain. Germline V lookup: CDR1 SQVTM, CDR2 ANQGSEA. The ends were cut back, 5 bases at V and 1 base at J, with 11 bases in the middle. The CDR3 has 13 amino acids. The CDR3 sequence is CSVFGLANTEAFF. DNA of the CDR3: TGCAGCGTTTTCGGACTGGCGAACACTGAAGCTTTCTTT.

This sequence joins TRBV5-1 and TRBJ2-3, with 9 positions matching TRBD2. The CDR3 spans 16 residues. V shed 2 bases, J shed 4 bases, and the junction held 8 bases outside the gene matches. CDR1 and CDR2 (germline): SGHRS, YFSETQ. The CDR3: CASSFLAGLYSDTQYF. For the CDR3, the DNA is TGCGCCAGCAGCTTTCTAGCGGGACTTTATTCAGATACGCAGTATTTT.

The chain is built from TRBV28 and TRBJ2-7; D might be TRBD1 (6 bases). The CDR3 loop spans 14 amino acids. Germline CDR1 MDHEN, CDR2 SYDVKM. The ends were cut back, 3 bases at V and 5 bases at J, with 14 bases in the middle. The CDR3 region is CASSLRQGWNEQYF. The CDR3 DNA is TGTGCCAGCAGTTTGAGGCAGGGGTGGAACGAGCAGTACTTC.

The V gene is TRBV6-5, the J gene TRBJ2-1; 11 nucleotides align to TRBD2. CDR1 is MNHEY and CDR2 is SVGAGI in the germline V gene. The CDR3 runs 13 residues. V trimming: 8 bases; J trimming: 4 bases; junction bases outside the gene matches: 1. The CDR3 region is CASGTSGYNEQFF. The CDR3, as DNA: TGTGCCAGCGGGACTAGCGGATACAATGAGCAGTTCTTC.

This sequence joins TRBV2 and TRBJ2-7; D is perhaps TRBD1 (5 bases). Germline lookup yields CDR1 SNHLY and CDR2 FYNNEI. V lost 5 bases and J 3 bases, leaving 11 bases between the germline ends. The length of the CDR3 is 13 residues. CDR3 protein: CASSYDSLYEQYF. DNA of the CDR3: TGTGCCAGCAGTTACGACAGCCTCTACGAGCAGTACTTC.